This record concerns one T cell receptor beta chain sequence. The donors comprised healthy bone marrow donors. Primers for the PCR totalled 60 Vbeta and 13 Jbeta. Here immunoSEQ multiplex PCR was the method, and the copy in TCRdb shows in-frame clones only, minus some. The table lists about 84,000 clones, 55% to 65% of them singletons. This entry is derived from a study of cytomegalovirus exposure and HLA in healthy donors. The CDR3 is 16 amino acids. Trimming removed 3 bases from V and 8 bases from J; junction bases left unmatched: 12. The germline CDR1 and CDR2 sequences are SGHRS and YFSETQ. The TCR comes from a woman between 35 and 50 years old in good health and CMV-seropositive. Specimen: PBMCs. J is TRBJ1-2 and V is TRBV5-1; 11 nucleotides agree with TRBD1. The chain's CDR3 is CASSSVPGTGGEGYTF. The CDR3 DNA reads TGCGCCAGCAGCTCAGTCCCCGGGACAGGGGGAGAGGGCTACACCTTC.